The 22 T cell receptor beta chains listed next were all sequenced from one sample in a study of radiotherapy plus CTLA-4 blockade in lung cancer. Sequenced by immunoSEQ multiplex PCR; TCRdb stores in-frame clones only, minus some. The sample lists around 80,000 clones, around 83% occurring once. Sequencing used peripheral blood, obtained from a patient treated with radiotherapy plus ipilimumab. The receptors come from a human donor with non-small cell lung cancer who had stable disease on radiotherapy plus ipilimumab.

The chain employs TRBV11-2 and TRBJ2-7, with TRBD2 identical over 15 bases. CDR3 length: 16 amino acids. Trimming cost V 4 bases and J 4 bases; bases outside gene matches: 5. Looked up from germline, CDR1 is SGHAT and CDR2 is FQNNGV. CDR3 DNA: TGTGCCAGCAGCTCCCGGACTAGCGGGGGGGCTTACGAGCAGTACTTC. Protein sequence: CASSSRTSGGAYEQYF.

CDR3 loop: CASSEWGQQETQYF. The CDR3 region has the DNA TGTGCCAGCAGTGAATGGGGACAGCAAGAGACCCAGTACTTC. The gene calls are TRBV6-1 and TRBJ2-5; TRBD1 matches at 7 bases. Trimming at V came to 2 bases and at J to 2 bases, leaving 2 bases not matched to a gene. This CDR3 region has 14 residues. Per the germline V gene, CDR1 is MNHNS and CDR2 is SASEGT.

The genes are TRBV7-3 and TRBJ2-7, with 8 bases identical to TRBD1. V lost 2 bases to trimming and J lost 1 base; unmatched junction nucleotides: 7. Germline CDR1 is SGHTA and CDR2 is FQGTGA. The CDR3 spans 16 residues. CDR3 nucleotides: TGTGCCAGCAGCTTATATCCAGGGGGCTTGTCCTACGAGCAGTACTTC. It specifies CASSLYPGGLSYEQYF.

The chain recombines TRBV5-1 with TRBJ2-1; the D gene is possibly TRBD2 (5 bases). CDR3 length: 15 residues. CDR1 is SGHRS, CDR2 YFSETQ, per germline. Trimming shortened V by 1 base and J by 9 bases, and 17 bases separated the two germline ends. The CDR3 region is CASSLSGLANGEQFF. CDR3 nucleotides: TGCGCCAGCAGCTTGTCCGGACTGGCAAATGGTGAGCAGTTCTTC.

V usage is TRBV30 and J usage is TRBJ2-5; tentative D call: TRBD2 (5 bases). The germline CDR1 and CDR2 sequences are GTSNPN and SVGIG (reference sequence). The CDR3 runs to 14 residues. Between the trimmed V and J ends, which lost 1 base and 1 base, there was a span of 10 bases. CDR3 coding DNA: TGTGCCTGGAGTGGCTGGGGAGTCCAAGAGACCCAGTACTTC. Translated, it gives CAWSGWGVQETQYF.

V usage is TRBV5-1 and J usage is TRBJ1-1; possible D gene TRBD1, 5 bases. Germline CDR1 SGHRS, CDR2 YFSETQ. The CDR3 loop spans 15 amino acids. Trimming took 0 bases from V and 8 from J, leaving 17 bases between them. CDR3 DNA: TGCGCCAGCAGCTTGGATCCAGATCCAGGACAAGAAGCTTTCTTT. Its translation is CASSLDPDPGQEAFF.

V is TRBV27 and J is TRBJ2-4, with 7 bases fitting TRBD2. With V trimmed by 6 bases and J by 1 base, 0 bases remained unmatched. CDR1 is MNHEY, CDR2 SMNVEV, per germline (reference sequence). The CDR3 spans 13 residues. The CDR3 bases are TGTGCCAGCAGCGGGGGGGCCAAAAACATTCAGTACTTC. This gives the protein CASSGGAKNIQYF.

This clone has more than one count but fewer than ten. The chain couples TRBV28 to TRBJ2-1; D unresolved. Germline CDR1 and CDR2: MDHEN and SYDVKM. The V and J ends lost 6 bases and 7 bases respectively, with 22 bases between them. This CDR3 region has 16 residues. The CDR3 is CASRTRLGAHWNEQFF. The DNA for the CDR3 is TGTGCCAGCAGGACTCGCCTAGGAGCGCATTGGAATGAGCAGTTCTTC. The variable domain in full, with the rest retrieved from reference TRBV28 and TRBJ2-1, is DVKVTQSSRYLVKRTGEKVFLECVQDMDHENMFWYRQDPGLGLRLIYFSYDVKMKEKGDIPEGYSVSREKKERFSLILESASTNQTSMYLCASRTRLGAHWNEQFFGPGTRLTVL.

The chain employs TRBV6-1 and TRBJ2-6, with D perhaps TRBD1 (5 bases). From germline, CDR1 is MNHNS and CDR2 SASEGT. CDR3 length: 15 residues. V lost 6 bases and J lost 4, with 13 bases in between. The CDR3 DNA sequence: TGTGCCAGCAGACCAGGGAAGACCGGGGCCAACGTCCTGACTTTC. Its protein is CASRPGKTGANVLTF.

This rearrangement joins TRBV5-4 to TRBJ2-7; D call uncertain. The CDR3 contains 16 residues. Looked up from germline, CDR1 is SGHNT and CDR2 is YYREEE (reference sequence). V was pared by 0 bases and J by 3 bases, with 16 bases between. CDR3 protein: CASSLVHNPESYEQYF. In DNA form, the CDR3 reads TGTGCCAGCAGCTTGGTACACAACCCGGAAAGCTACGAGCAGTACTTC.

The V and J genes are TRBV19 and TRBJ2-1, with D possibly matching TRBD2 (5 bases). The CDR3 covers 14 residues. Germline values: CDR1 LNHDA, CDR2 SQIVND (reference sequence). The V gene lost 10 bases and the J gene lost 0 bases, with 13 bases spanning the gap. CDR3 coding DNA: TGTGCCACCCGGGGAGAGAGCTCCTACAATGAGCAGTTCTTC. The encoded protein is CATRGESSYNEQFF.

The chain is built from TRBV7-7 and TRBJ2-1; D is possibly TRBD1 or TRBD2 (5 bases each). There are 17 residues in the CDR3. Trimming stripped 6 bases from V and 3 bases from J, with 21 bases between. Germline CDR1 SSHAT, CDR2 FNYEAQ (reference sequence). CDR3 region: CASRASPRGRYYNEQFF. As DNA, the CDR3 is TGTGCCAGCAGGGCTTCTCCTCGGGGACGATACTACAATGAGCAGTTCTTC.

J is TRBJ2-7 and V is TRBV11-2, with a possible D match to TRBD2 (7 bases). CDR3 length equals 15 residues. In germline, CDR1 is SGHAT, CDR2 FQNNGV. Trimming shortened V by 1 base and J by 3 bases, and 13 bases separated the two germline ends. This CDR3 reads CASSLVRGLGYEQYF. The CDR3, as DNA: TGTGCCAGCAGCTTAGTGCGGGGGCTTGGCTACGAGCAGTACTTC.

The J gene is TRBJ1-5, the V gene TRBV28; 8 bases line up with TRBD1. Trimming cost V 8 bases and J 5 bases; bases outside gene matches: 5. The CDR3 totals 13 residues. Germline CDR1 is MDHEN and CDR2 is SYDVKM. CDR3 protein: CASSTGGDQPQHF. The CDR3 nucleotides read TGTGCCAGCTCTACAGGGGGGGATCAGCCCCAGCATTTT.

V gene TRBV5-5 combines with J gene TRBJ2-1, with D possibly being TRBD1 or TRBD2 (6 bases each). V was pared by 5 bases and J by 8 bases, with 23 bases between. The CDR3 totals 16 residues. Germline lookup yields CDR1 SGHKS and CDR2 YYEKEE (reference sequence). CDR3: CASSPDSVLRRDEQFF. The CDR3 DNA reads TGTGCCAGCAGTCCGGACAGCGTCCTTCGGAGGGATGAGCAGTTCTTC.

This clone has just a few counts. The genes are TRBV5-1 and TRBJ1-1; tentatively, D is TRBD1 (5 bases). The V gene's germline CDR1 is SGHRS and CDR2 YFSETQ. The CDR3 totals 14 residues. The V end lost 3 bases, the J end lost 4 bases, and 13 bases lay between the germline ends. The CDR3 DNA reads TGCGCCAGCAGCTCGAACCAGGGTAGCACTGAAGCTTTCTTT. Translating it yields CASSSNQGSTEAFF.

This chain joins TRBV5-1 and TRBJ2-7, with D perhaps matching TRBD2 (5 bases). CDR1 is SGHRS and CDR2 is YFSETQ in the germline V gene. This CDR3 comprises 15 residues. V lost 4 bases and J 3 bases, leaving 17 bases between the germline ends. CDR3: CASSALAGSRYEQYF. The CDR3 DNA reads TGCGCCAGCAGCGCCCTAGCCGGATCTCGCTACGAGCAGTACTTC.

This sequence joins TRBV30 and TRBJ2-1, with D perhaps matching TRBD2 (6 bases). V was cut by 2 bases and J by 1 base, with 12 bases left in between. The CDR3 extends over 15 amino acids. CDR1 and CDR2 from the germline V gene are GTSNPN and SVGIG (reference sequence). The CDR3 DNA sequence: TGTGCCTGGAGTCCCAGCGGGTTATCCTACAATGAGCAGTTCTTC. It translates to CAWSPSGLSYNEQFF.

The CDR3 region is CASSVSSQETQYF. DNA of the CDR3: TGTGCCAGCAGCGTCAGTTCACAAGAGACCCAGTACTTC. This chain joins TRBV9 and TRBJ2-5; D gene uncertain. Germline V CDR1 and CDR2: SGDLS, YYNGEE. This CDR3 region has 13 residues. Deletions cut 2 bases from V and 2 bases from J, with 7 bases between.

This rearrangement joins TRBV19 to TRBJ1-6, with 7 bases fitting TRBD1. After removal of 3 bases from V and 5 bases from J, the junction contained 1 base not matched to a gene. The CDR3 has 14 amino acids. CDR1 is LNHDA, CDR2 SQIVND, per germline (reference sequence). The CDR3 DNA is TGTGCCAGTAGTATGACAGGGAATAATTCACCCCTCCACTTT. This gives the protein CASSMTGNNSPLHF.

This clone was seen only once. The chain recombines TRBV28 with TRBJ1-1; D is possibly TRBD1 (5 bases). Germline loops: CDR1 MDHEN, CDR2 SYDVKM. The CDR3 extends over 11 amino acids. The V and J ends lost 4 bases and 11 bases respectively, with 11 bases between them. The CDR3 protein is CASSWAGSAFF. CDR3 bases: TGTGCCAGCAGTTGGGCAGGGAGTGCTTTCTTT.

V is TRBV6-4 and J is TRBJ2-2; 7 bases are shared with TRBD2. The CDR3 has 13 residues. The germline V gene encodes CDR1 MRHNA and CDR2 SNTAGT. The V and J ends lost 4 bases and 5 bases, in that order; junction bases with no gene match: 1. In DNA, the CDR3 is TGTGCCAGCAGTGGACTAGCAACCGGGGAGCTGTTTTTT. Encoded protein: CASSGLATGELFF.